Below, 26 T cell receptor beta chains from the same sample are listed, as sequenced in a study of early T cells in non-severe SARS-CoV-2 infection. MiXCR, run by TCRdb on the 5' RACE reads, gives a single entry per CDR3 protein. The sample has roughly 75,000 distinct CDR3 sequences; over 9% are singletons. What was sequenced was whole blood. These receptors were taken from an adult who was a healthcare worker with PCR-confirmed SARS-CoV-2 infection or an uninfected control (not recorded which).

This clonotype was recorded a few times. The chain has TRBV12-3 or TRBV12-4 and TRBJ2-2; D remains ambiguous. Trimming removed 1 base at V and 5 bases at J, with 8 bases between. The CDR3 has 14 residues. The CDR3 reads CASSLGGRTGELFF. In nucleotides, the CDR3 is TGTGCCAGCAGTTTAGGGGGAAGGACCGGGGAGCTGTTTTTT.

This clonotype was seen ten or more times. The V gene is TRBV20-1, the J gene TRBJ1-6, with D uncertain. V gave up 6 bases and J gave up 10 bases, with 28 bases separating them. The CDR3 sequence is 17 residues long. CDR1 is DFQATT and CDR2 is SNEGSKA in the germline V gene (reference sequence). The CDR3 sequence is CSARPQEGRLNDSPLHF. As DNA, the CDR3 is TGCAGTGCAAGGCCCCAGGAGGGAAGGTTGAATGACTCACCCCTCCACTTT.

This clonotype was found a few times. The chain joins TRBV7-6 to TRBJ2-5; possibly TRBD2 for D (6 bases). Trimming removed 4 bases at V and 3 bases at J, with 18 bases between. CDR1 is SGHVS, CDR2 FNYEAQ, per germline. The CDR3 sequence is 16 residues long. Here the CDR3 DNA reads TGTGCCAGCAGCTCAGAAACCTTAGGAGGGGAAGAGACCCAGTACTTC. It translates to CASSSETLGGEETQYF.

V and J are TRBV28 and TRBJ2-1; tentative D call: TRBD2 (6 bases). V lost 5 bases and J lost 0, with 14 bases in between. The CDR3 is 16 residues long. Per germline, CDR1 MDHEN and CDR2 SYDVKM. The CDR3 nucleotides read TGTGCCAGCAGTCCTTTCGGTAGCGGCTCCTACAATGAGCAGTTCTTC. It translates to CASSPFGSGSYNEQFF.

This clonotype was observed many times. V gene TRBV7-9 combines with J gene TRBJ1-2; TRBD1 matches 9 bases. The ends lost 2 bases at V and 1 base at J; junction bases unmatched: 2. The CDR3 contains 15 residues. Germline values: CDR1 SEHNR, CDR2 FQNEAQ (reference sequence). CDR3 bases: TGTGCCAGCAGCTTACGACAGGGGGTTAACTATGGCTACACCTTC. It codes for CASSLRQGVNYGYTF.

This clonotype was detected only a few times. This chain uses TRBV5-1 with TRBJ1-1; 7 bases match TRBD1. Germline CDR1 is SGHRS and CDR2 is YFSETQ. The trim removed 1 base at V and 1 base at J, leaving 1 base unmatched. The CDR3 totals 14 residues. CDR3 sequence reads: CASSLRQGNTEAFF. The CDR3 coding sequence is TGCGCCAGCAGCTTGAGACAGGGGAACACTGAAGCTTTCTTT.

The V call is TRBV5-1, the J call TRBJ2-7; 8 bases are a match to TRBD1. The germline CDR1 and CDR2 sequences are SGHRS and YFSETQ. V lost 2 bases and J lost 6; bases outside the gene matches: 7. This CDR3 is 14 amino acids long. Here the CDR3 reads CASSLSGGASEQYF. CDR3 coding DNA: TGCGCCAGCAGCTTATCAGGGGGCGCGAGCGAGCAGTACTTC.

Remarks on this clonotype: Given a much more abundant clone one base away, this may be a read error. The chain recombines TRBV7-9 with TRBJ2-4; D perhaps matches TRBD1 (6 bases). The CDR3 spans 15 residues. Germline CDR1 reads SEHNR; CDR2 reads FQNEAQ (reference sequence). In DNA, the CDR3 is TGTGCCAGCAGCTTAGGGGGGCTAGCCAAAAACATTCAGCACTTC. It specifies CASSLGGLAKNIQHF.

Only a few counts were recorded for this clonotype. The V gene is TRBV9, the J gene TRBJ2-2, with D unresolved. Trimming cost V 0 bases and J 1 base, with 1 base left between them. The CDR3 runs 13 residues. The germline CDR1 and CDR2 sequences are SGDLS and YYNGEE. This chain's CDR3 is CASSVGNTGELFF. CDR3 nucleotide sequence: TGTGCCAGCAGCGTAGGGAACACCGGGGAGCTGTTTTTT.

This clonotype was seen more than once but under ten times. This rearrangement joins TRBV12-3 or TRBV12-4 to TRBJ1-5; D is undetermined. With 1 base removed from V and 4 bases from J, the gap between germline ends came to 8 bases. This CDR3 is built from 14 residues. The chain's CDR3 is CASSLGSPNQPQHF. The CDR3 DNA follows: TGTGCCAGCAGTTTAGGCAGCCCTAATCAGCCCCAGCATTTT.

The V call is TRBV20-1, the J call TRBJ2-3; D is possibly TRBD2 (5 bases). Germline values: CDR1 DFQATT, CDR2 SNEGSKA (reference sequence). The CDR3 is 13 amino acids. The V end was cut by 1 base, the J end by 8 bases, with 13 bases between. This chain's CDR3 is CSARGRGRVTQYF. The CDR3 DNA sequence: TGCAGTGCTAGAGGTAGAGGGCGGGTTACGCAGTATTTT.

At least ten counts were recorded for this clonotype. V is TRBV24-1 and J is TRBJ2-5, with a weak D call TRBD1 (6 bases). This CDR3 region has 15 residues. V was clipped by 3 bases and J by 1 base, with 11 bases between them. CDR1 KGHDR and CDR2 SFDVKD come from the germline V gene. The chain's CDR3 is CATSDPGHGQETQYF. DNA for the CDR3: TGTGCCACCAGTGATCCGGGACACGGCCAAGAGACCCAGTACTTC.

There are a few counts of this clonotype. This chain links TRBV19 with TRBJ2-1, with D perhaps matching TRBD2 (5 bases). Between the trimmed V and J ends, which lost 6 bases and 9 bases, there was a span of 21 bases. The CDR3 extends over 15 amino acids. Germline values: CDR1 LNHDA, CDR2 SQIVND (reference sequence). CDR3 sequence (DNA): TGTGCCAGTAGGCAGCGAGGAGGTGCATCCCGTGAGCAGTTCTTC. As protein: CASRQRGGASREQFF.

This clonotype was counted a few times. The V gene is TRBV21-1, the J gene TRBJ2-7; TRBD1, the table's D call, lacks a check against the DNA. TRBV21-1 is annotated as a pseudogene. This CDR3 contains 17 residues. The CDR3 DNA is TGTGCCAGCAGTCGACGGTTTTCGGGGACAGGGGCGGTCGAGCAGTACTTC. Translated, it gives CASSRRFSGTGAVEQYF.

This clonotype was seen repeatedly, ten times or more. The chain links TRBV5-1 to TRBJ2-3; maybe TRBD2 (5 bases). Germline assignment: CDR1 SGHRS and CDR2 YFSETQ. With 5 bases removed from V and 4 bases from J, the gap between germline ends came to 11 bases. There are 13 residues in the CDR3. The chain's CDR3 is CASSNAGADTQYF. In nucleotides, the CDR3 is TGCGCCAGCAGTAACGCCGGGGCAGATACGCAGTATTTT.

Many counts were recorded for this clonotype. This chain uses TRBV7-8 with TRBJ2-3; 7 bases align to TRBD2. Looked up from germline, CDR1 is SGHVS and CDR2 is FQNEAQ. The CDR3 totals 14 residues. The V and J ends lost 1 base and 7 bases, in that order; junction bases with no gene match: 5. CDR3 sequence (DNA): TGTGCCAGCAGCTTAGGCGGGAGCATATATACGCAGTATTTT. This encodes CASSLGGSIYTQYF. Full variable domain (missing parts from reference TRBV7-8 and TRBJ2-3): GAGVSQSPRYKVAKRGQDVALRCDPISGHVSLFWYQQALGQGPEFLTYFQNEAQLDKSGLPSDRFFAERPEGSVSTLKIQRTQQEDSAVYLCASSLGGSIYTQYFGPGTRLTVL.

Many counts were recorded for this clonotype. The DNA of the CDR3 is TGCAGCGTTCGGCGGGAGGCTTATGAGCAGTTCTTC. This sequence encodes CSVRREAYEQFF. The V call is TRBV29-1, the J call TRBJ2-1; 8 nucleotides align to TRBD2. V gave up 5 bases and J gave up 8 bases; unmatched junction bases: 5. The CDR3 totals 12 residues. In germline, CDR1 is SQVTM, CDR2 ANQGSEA.

This clonotype was seen only a few times. The gene calls are TRBV6-6 and TRBJ1-2, with a tentative D call TRBD1 (6 bases). The CDR3 runs to 12 residues. V was trimmed by 6 bases and J by 5 bases, leaving 10 bases between them. Germline-derived CDR1 and CDR2 are MNHNY and SVGAGI (reference sequence). DNA of the CDR3: TGTGCCAGCAGACAGGGACGGTATGGCTACACCTTC. It yields the protein CASRQGRYGYTF.

About this clonotype: A much bigger clone sits one base away, suggesting this may be a read error. CDR3 sequence: CASGLDGRTTDTQYF. For the CDR3, the DNA is TGCGCCAGCGGCTTGGACGGCAGGACCACAGATACGCAGTATTTT. This chain links TRBV5-1 with TRBJ2-3; no clear D gene. The germline gives CDR1 SGHRS, CDR2 YFSETQ. The CDR3 is 15 residues long.

This clonotype was counted a few times. The junction departs from germline at one end; a sequencing error may be responsible. This sequence joins TRBV5-6 and TRBJ1-2; D not resolved. The CDR3 is 17 residues long. Germline V CDR1 and CDR2: SGHDT, YYEEEE. The CDR3 nucleotides are TGTGCCAGCAGCTCCTATGGGCGCTCGGCCGCTAACTATGGCTGCACCTTC. Encoded protein: CASSSYGRSAANYGCTF.

The sample holds a few counts of this clonotype. The chain recombines TRBV2 with TRBJ1-2; possibly TRBD1 for D (6 bases). CDR1 is SNHLY, CDR2 FYNNEI, per germline. V dropped 4 bases and J dropped 4 bases, with 22 bases sitting between them. The CDR3 contains 17 residues. The CDR3 here is CASSVRNQDWTAYGYTF. The CDR3 DNA reads as TGTGCCAGCAGTGTACGAAACCAGGACTGGACAGCCTATGGCTACACCTTC. The whole variable domain, remainder taken from reference TRBV2 and TRBJ1-2, is EPEVTQTPSHQVTQMGQEVILRCVPISNHLYFYWYRQILGQKVEFLVSFYNNEISEKSEIFDDQFSVERPDGSNFTLKIRSTKLEDSAMYFCASSVRNQDWTAYGYTFGSGTRLTVV.

This clonotype was recorded a few times. This chain uses TRBV12-3 or TRBV12-4 with TRBJ2-2, with D possibly matching TRBD1 (5 bases). This CDR3 comprises 15 residues. The V end was cut by 5 bases, the J end by 8 bases, with 18 bases between. CDR3 coding DNA: TGTGCCAGCAGTCCCGGGCCTCAGGGTAGGGGGGAGCTGTTTTTT. Translation gives CASSPGPQGRGELFF.

This clonotype has a count of ten or more. CDR3 coding DNA: TGTGCCAGCAGTATCTGGTCGGCCTACGAGCAGTACTTC. The encoded protein is CASSIWSAYEQYF. V gene TRBV12-3 or TRBV12-4 combines with J gene TRBJ2-7; D gene unclear. The V end lost 5 bases, the J end lost 2 bases, and 10 bases lay between the germline ends. CDR3 length: 13 amino acids.

The sample holds a few counts of this clonotype. The chain employs TRBV7-7 and TRBJ2-3, with 11 nucleotides matching TRBD2. The germline CDR1 and CDR2 sequences are SSHAT and FNYEAQ (reference sequence). The ends lost 3 bases at V and 2 bases at J; junction bases unmatched: 4. This CDR3 has 16 residues. As DNA, the CDR3 is TGTGCCAGCAGCTTGGGTAGCGGGAGGGCCACAGATACGCAGTATTTT. Its translation is CASSLGSGRATDTQYF.

This clonotype was counted at least ten times. The chain is built from TRBV20-1 and TRBJ2-3; 8 bases fit TRBD1. This CDR3 is built from 14 residues. The trim removed 4 bases at V and 4 bases at J, leaving 7 bases unmatched. Looked up from germline, CDR1 is DFQATT and CDR2 is SNEGSKA (reference sequence). CDR3 coding DNA: TGCAGTGCTACAGGGGGCATCGGTGCAGATACGCAGTATTTT. This translates into CSATGGIGADTQYF.

This clonotype has at least ten counts. The V gene is TRBV28, the J gene TRBJ2-7, with 8 bases fitting TRBD1. The germline CDR1 and CDR2 sequences are MDHEN and SYDVKM. This CDR3 comprises 16 residues. V was pared by 4 bases and J by 5 bases, with 13 bases of the junction left unmatched. In DNA form, the CDR3 reads TGTGCCAGCAGTTCCGTCTTGGACAGGGTAAGCCACGAGCAGTACTTC. Translated, it gives CASSSVLDRVSHEQYF.